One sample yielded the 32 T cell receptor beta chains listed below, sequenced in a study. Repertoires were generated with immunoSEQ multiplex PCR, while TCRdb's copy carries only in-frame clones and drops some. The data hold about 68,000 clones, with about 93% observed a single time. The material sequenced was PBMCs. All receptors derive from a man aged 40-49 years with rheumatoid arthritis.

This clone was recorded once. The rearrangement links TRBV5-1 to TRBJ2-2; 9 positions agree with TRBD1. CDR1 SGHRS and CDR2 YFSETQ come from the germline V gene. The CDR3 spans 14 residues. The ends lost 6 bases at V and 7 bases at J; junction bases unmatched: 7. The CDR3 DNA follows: TGCGCCAGCAACACAGGGGGCGCGGTCGGGGAGCTGTTTTTT. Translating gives CASNTGGAVGELFF. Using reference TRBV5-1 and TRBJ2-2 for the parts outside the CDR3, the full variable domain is KAGVTQTPRYLIKTRGQQVTLSCSPISGHRSVSWYQQTPGQGLQFLFEYFSETQRNKGNFPGRFSGRQFSNSRSEMNVSTLELGDSALYLCASNTGGAVGELFFGEGSRLTVL.

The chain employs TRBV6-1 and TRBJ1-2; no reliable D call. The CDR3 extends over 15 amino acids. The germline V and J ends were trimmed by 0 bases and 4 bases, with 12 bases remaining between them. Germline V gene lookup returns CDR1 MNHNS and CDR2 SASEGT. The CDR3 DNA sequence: TGTGCCAGCAGTGAAGCGCTCTCAGGACCCTATGGCTACACCTTC. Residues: CASSEALSGPYGYTF.

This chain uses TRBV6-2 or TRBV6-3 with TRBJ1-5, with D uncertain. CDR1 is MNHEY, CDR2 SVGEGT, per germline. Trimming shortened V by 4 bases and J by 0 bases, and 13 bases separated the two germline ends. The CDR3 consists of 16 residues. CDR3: CASSSPLGVSNQPQHF. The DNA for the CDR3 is TGTGCCAGCAGTTCACCCCTCGGAGTTAGCAATCAGCCCCAGCATTTT.

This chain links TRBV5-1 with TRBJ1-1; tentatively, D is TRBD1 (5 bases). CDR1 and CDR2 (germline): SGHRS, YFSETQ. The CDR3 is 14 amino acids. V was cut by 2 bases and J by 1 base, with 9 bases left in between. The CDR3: CASSFQTENTEAFF. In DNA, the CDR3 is TGCGCCAGCAGCTTCCAGACAGAGAACACTGAAGCTTTCTTT.

CDR3 in amino acids: CASSIGGRSYGYTF. The CDR3 bases are TGTGCCAGTAGTATAGGGGGGCGCTCCTATGGCTACACCTTC. The rearrangement joins TRBV19 to TRBJ1-2; TRBD1 might be the D (6 bases). V gave up 1 base and J gave up 4 bases, with 10 bases separating them. This CDR3 comprises 14 residues. Germline-derived CDR1 and CDR2 are LNHDA and SQIVND (reference sequence).

This CDR3 reads CASNPGQGAWNIQYF. DNA of the CDR3: TGTGCCAGCAACCCTGGACAGGGGGCCTGGAACATTCAGTACTTC. The chain couples TRBV2 to TRBJ2-4, with 11 bases aligning to TRBD1. The CDR3 covers 15 residues. Germline V gene lookup returns CDR1 SNHLY and CDR2 FYNNEI. Trimming took 7 bases from V and 7 from J; bases not matched to a gene: 9.

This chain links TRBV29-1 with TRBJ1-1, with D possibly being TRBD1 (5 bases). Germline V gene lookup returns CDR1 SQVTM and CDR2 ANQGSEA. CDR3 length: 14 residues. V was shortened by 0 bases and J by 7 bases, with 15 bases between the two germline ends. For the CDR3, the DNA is TGCAGCGTTGAAGATGCGACAGACCAGTTTGAAGCTTTCTTT. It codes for CSVEDATDQFEAFF.

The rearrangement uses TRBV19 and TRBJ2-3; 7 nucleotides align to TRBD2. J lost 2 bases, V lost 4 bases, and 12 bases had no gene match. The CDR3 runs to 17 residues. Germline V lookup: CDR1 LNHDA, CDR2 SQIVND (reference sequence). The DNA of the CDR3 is TGTGCCAGTAGTAACACCAAGTTGGCGGGAGACACAGATACGCAGTATTTT. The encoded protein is CASSNTKLAGDTDTQYF.

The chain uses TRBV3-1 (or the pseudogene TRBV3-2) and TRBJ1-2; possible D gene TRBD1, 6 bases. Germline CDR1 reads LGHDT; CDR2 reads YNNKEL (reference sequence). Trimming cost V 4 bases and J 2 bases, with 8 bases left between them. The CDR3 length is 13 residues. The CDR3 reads CASSRDKNYGYTF. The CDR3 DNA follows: TGTGCCAGCAGCCGGGACAAGAACTATGGCTACACCTTC.

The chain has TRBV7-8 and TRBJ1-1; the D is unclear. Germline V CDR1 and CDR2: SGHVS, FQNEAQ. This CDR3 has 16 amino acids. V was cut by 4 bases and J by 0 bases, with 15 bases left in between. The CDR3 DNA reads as TGTGCCAGCAGCTCCTCCCAGGAGACACTGAACACTGAAGCTTTCTTT. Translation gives CASSSSQETLNTEAFF.

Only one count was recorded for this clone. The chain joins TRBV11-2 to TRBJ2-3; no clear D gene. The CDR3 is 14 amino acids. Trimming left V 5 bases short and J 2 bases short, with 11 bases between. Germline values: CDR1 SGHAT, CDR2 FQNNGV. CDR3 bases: TGTGCCAGCAGCCCCCTAGGTACCACAGATACGCAGTATTTT. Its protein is CASSPLGTTDTQYF.

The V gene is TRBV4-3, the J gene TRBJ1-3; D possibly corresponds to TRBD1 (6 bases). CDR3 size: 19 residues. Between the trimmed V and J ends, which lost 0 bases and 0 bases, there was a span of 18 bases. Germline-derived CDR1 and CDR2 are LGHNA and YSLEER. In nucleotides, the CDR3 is TGCGCCAGCAGCCAAGATCTTGGGGGGGCCAAAAGCTCTGGAAACACCATATATTTT. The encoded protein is CASSQDLGGAKSSGNTIYF.

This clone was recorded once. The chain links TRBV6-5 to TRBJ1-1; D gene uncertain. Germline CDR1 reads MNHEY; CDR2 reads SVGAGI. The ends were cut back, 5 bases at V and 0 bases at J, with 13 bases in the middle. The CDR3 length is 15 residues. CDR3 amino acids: CASSPRAGMNTEAFF. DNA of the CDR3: TGTGCCAGCAGTCCCCGGGCAGGAATGAACACTGAAGCTTTCTTT.

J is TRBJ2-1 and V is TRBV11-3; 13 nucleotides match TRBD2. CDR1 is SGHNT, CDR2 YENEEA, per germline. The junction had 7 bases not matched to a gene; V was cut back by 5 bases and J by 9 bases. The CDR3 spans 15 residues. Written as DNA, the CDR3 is TGTGCCAGCAGCCCGGGACTAGCGGGGCGGGGTGAGCAGTTCTTC. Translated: CASSPGLAGRGEQFF.

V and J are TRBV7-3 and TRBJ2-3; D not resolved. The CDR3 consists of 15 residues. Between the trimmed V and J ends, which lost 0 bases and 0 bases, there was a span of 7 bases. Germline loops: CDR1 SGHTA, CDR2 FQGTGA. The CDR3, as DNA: TGTGCCAGCAGCTTAACAGGGCAGAGCACAGATACGCAGTATTTT. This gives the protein CASSLTGQSTDTQYF. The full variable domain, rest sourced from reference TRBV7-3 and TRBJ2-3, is GAGVSQTPSNKVTEKGKYVELRCDPISGHTALYWYRQSLGQGPEFLIYFQGTGAADDSGLPNDRFFAVRPEGSVSTLKIQRTERGDSAVYLCASSLTGQSTDTQYFGPGTRLTVL.

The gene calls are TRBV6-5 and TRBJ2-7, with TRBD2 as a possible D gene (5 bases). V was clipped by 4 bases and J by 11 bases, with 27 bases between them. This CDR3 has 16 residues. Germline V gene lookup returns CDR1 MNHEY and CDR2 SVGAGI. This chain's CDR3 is CASSSDRTARRGSEYF. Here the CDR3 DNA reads TGTGCCAGCAGTTCCGACCGAACCGCCCGGCGAGGGTCGGAGTACTTC.

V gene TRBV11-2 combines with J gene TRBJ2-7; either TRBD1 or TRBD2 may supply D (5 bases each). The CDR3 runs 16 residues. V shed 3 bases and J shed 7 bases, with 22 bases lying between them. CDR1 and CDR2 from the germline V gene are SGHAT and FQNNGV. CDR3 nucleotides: TGTGCCAGCAGCTTCATTCCCCCGGGACCCAAGAAGGAGCAGTACTTC. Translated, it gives CASSFIPPGPKKEQYF.

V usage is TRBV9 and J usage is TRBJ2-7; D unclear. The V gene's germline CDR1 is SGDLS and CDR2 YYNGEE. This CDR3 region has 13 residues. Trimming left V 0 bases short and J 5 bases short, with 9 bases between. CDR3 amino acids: CASSVGLRNEQYF. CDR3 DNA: TGTGCCAGCAGCGTAGGTTTGCGCAACGAGCAGTACTTC.

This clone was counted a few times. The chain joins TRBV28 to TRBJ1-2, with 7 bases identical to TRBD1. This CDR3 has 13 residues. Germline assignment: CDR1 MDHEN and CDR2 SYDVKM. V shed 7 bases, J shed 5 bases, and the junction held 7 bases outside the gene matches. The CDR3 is CASTNTGVYGYTF. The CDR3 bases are TGTGCCAGCACCAACACAGGGGTTTATGGCTACACCTTC.

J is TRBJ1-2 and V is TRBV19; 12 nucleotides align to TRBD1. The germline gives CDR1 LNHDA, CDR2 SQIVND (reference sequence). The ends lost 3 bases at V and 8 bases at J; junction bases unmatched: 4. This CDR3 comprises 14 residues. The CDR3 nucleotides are TGTGCCAGTAGTATGGGACAGGGGGCTTGGGGCTACACCTTC. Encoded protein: CASSMGQGAWGYTF.

In nucleotides, the CDR3 is TGTGCCAGCAGTTTTAGCATACAATCAGCCCAGCATTTT. Residues: CASSFSIQSAQHF. The gene calls are TRBV28 and TRBJ1-5; D is ambiguous. The CDR3 totals 13 residues. CDR1 and CDR2 (germline): MDHEN, SYDVKM. V was clipped by 3 bases and J by 11 bases, with 14 bases between them.

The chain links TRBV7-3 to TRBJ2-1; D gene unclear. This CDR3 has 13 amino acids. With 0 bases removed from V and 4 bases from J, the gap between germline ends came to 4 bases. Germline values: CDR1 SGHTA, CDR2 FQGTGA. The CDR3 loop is CASSLTTYNEQFF. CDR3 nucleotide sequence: TGTGCCAGCAGCTTAACCACTTACAATGAGCAGTTCTTC.

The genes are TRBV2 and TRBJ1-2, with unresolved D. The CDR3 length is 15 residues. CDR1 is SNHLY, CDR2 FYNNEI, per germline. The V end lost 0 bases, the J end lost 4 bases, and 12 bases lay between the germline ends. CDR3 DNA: TGTGCCAGCAGTGAAGCGCTTCAGGTTCGCTATGGCTACACCTTC. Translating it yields CASSEALQVRYGYTF.

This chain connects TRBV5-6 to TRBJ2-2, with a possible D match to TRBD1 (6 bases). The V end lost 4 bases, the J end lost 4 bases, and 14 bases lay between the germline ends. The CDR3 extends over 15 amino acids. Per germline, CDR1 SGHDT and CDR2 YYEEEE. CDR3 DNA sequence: TGTGCCAGCAGCGTAGGTGGGGGCCGCACCGGGGAGCTGTTTTTT. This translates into CASSVGGGRTGELFF. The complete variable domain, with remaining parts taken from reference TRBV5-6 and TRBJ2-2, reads DAGVTQSPTHLIKTRGQQVTLRCSPKSGHDTVSWYQQALGQGPQFIFQYYEEEERQRGNFPDRFSGHQFPNYSSELNVNALLLGDSALYLCASSVGGGRTGELFFGEGSRLTVL.

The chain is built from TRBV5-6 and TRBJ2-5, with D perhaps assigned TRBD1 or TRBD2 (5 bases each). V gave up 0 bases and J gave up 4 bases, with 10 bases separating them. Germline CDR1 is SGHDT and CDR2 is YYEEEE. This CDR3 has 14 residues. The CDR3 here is CASSLVAGRETQYF. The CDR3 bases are TGTGCCAGCAGCTTGGTGGCAGGGAGAGAGACCCAGTACTTC.

The CDR3 spells CASSQDNTGTSYEQYF. CDR3 bases: TGCGCCAGCAGCCAAGATAACACAGGGACCTCCTACGAGCAGTACTTC. The rearrangement links TRBV4-3 to TRBJ2-7; TRBD1 is a possible D gene (6 bases). Deletions cut 0 bases from V and 0 bases from J, with 12 bases between. The germline V gene has CDR1 LGHNA and CDR2 YSLEER. The length of the CDR3 is 16 residues.

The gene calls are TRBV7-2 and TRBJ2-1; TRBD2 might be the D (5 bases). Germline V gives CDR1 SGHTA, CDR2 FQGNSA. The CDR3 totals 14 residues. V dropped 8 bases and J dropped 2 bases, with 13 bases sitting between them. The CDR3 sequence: CASARGSPYNEQFF. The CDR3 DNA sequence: TGTGCCAGCGCCCGGGGTTCCCCCTACAATGAGCAGTTCTTC.

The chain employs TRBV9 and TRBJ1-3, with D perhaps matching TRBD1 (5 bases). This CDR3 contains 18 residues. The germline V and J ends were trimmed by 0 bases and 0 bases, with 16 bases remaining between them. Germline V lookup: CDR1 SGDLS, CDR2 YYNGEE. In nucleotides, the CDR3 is TGTGCCAGCAGCGTAGAGGGGCGTAACTTACGCTCTGGAAACACCATATATTTT. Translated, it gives CASSVEGRNLRSGNTIYF.

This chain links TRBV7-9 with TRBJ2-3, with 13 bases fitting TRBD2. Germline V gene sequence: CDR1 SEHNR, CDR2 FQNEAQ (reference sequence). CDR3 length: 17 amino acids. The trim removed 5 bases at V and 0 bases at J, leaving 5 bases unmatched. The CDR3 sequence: CASSESGLAGSTDTQYF. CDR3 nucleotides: TGTGCCAGCAGCGAATCGGGACTAGCGGGGAGCACAGATACGCAGTATTTT.

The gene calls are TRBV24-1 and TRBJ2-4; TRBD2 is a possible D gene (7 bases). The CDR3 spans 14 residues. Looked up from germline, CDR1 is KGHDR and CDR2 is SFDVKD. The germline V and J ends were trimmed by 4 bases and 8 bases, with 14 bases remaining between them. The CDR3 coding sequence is TGTGCCACCAGTGAATCGGGGAGGGGGGACATTCAGTACTTC. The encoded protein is CATSESGRGDIQYF.

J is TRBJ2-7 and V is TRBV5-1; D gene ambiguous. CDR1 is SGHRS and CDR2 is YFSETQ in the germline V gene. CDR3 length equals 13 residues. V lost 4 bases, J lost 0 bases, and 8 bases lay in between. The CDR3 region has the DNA TGCGCCAGCAGCCCACCCAGCTCCTACGAGCAGTACTTC. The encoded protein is CASSPPSSYEQYF.

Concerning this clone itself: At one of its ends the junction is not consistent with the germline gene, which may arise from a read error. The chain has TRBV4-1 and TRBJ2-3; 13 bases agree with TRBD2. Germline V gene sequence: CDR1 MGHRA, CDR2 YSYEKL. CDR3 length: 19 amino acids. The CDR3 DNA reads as TGCGCCAGCAGCCTAGGCGTCGGGACTAGCGGGGAAAGCAGAGATACGCAGTATTTT. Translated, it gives CASSLGVGTSGESRDTQYF.